This T cell receptor beta chain was recorded in a study of early T cells in non-severe SARS-CoV-2 infection (dated by TCRdb to the early 2020s). For the wider study: TCR sequencing used bulk RNA from unsorted whole blood, so alpha and beta chains could not be paired.

From cysteine to phenylalanine, the CDR3 is 15 amino acids long. The DNA shown is the 45-base CDR3, in frame from base 1. Relative to germline, V is missing 2 bases and J is missing 4 bases, with 3 bases of the junction outside any gene match. Set within a cohort of healthcare workers in London, UK, this nested case-control study involved weekly PCR testing of nasopharyngeal swabs along with blood sampling. Between 23 and 31 March 2020, the week of the UK lockdown, healthcare workers were enrolled and then followed up weekly for as long as 16 weeks. Overall study results and their limits: Matching against VDJdb was skewed toward anti-spike CD8 responses, likely underestimated virus-specific expansions, and missed private and CD4 specificities.

Regarding this clonotype: Its recognized antigen is unknown. No base quality values were provided; no much bigger clone lies one nucleotide off.

Preparation of the library involved 5' RACE. TCRdb records NextSeq 500 as the sequencer. In the TCR library protocol, unique molecular identifiers were attached to individual cDNA molecules to correct for PCR bias and sequencing error. TCR alpha and beta chains were both sequenced, and the abundances of alpha and beta sequences in each sample were closely correlated with each other. Regarding the original processing steps: Decombinator V4 was used to annotate the V gene, J gene and CDR3 of the TCR sequences. TCRs were defined as expanded if a significant change between any two time points was detected under a Poisson model with p below 0.0001. Abundances of TCRs were expressed as counts per million after normalisation to the total number of TCRs sequenced in each sample. MAIT TCRs were defined by TRAV1-2 paired with TRAJ12, TRAJ20 or TRAJ33, and iNKT TCRs by TRAV10 paired with TRAJ18. A search of VDJdb, accessed on 1 November 2021, was run for TCRs annotated to CMV, EBV and SARS-CoV-2, with TCRs annotated for multiple antigens excluded. Starting from the raw public reads, TCRdb applied fastp trimming at Q25, assembled clones with MiXCR and retained in-frame beta chains. Every entry covers one CDR3 protein and lists the most common genes and DNA from its rows. The V and J calls come from TCRdb's annotation, not from the publication. The table for this sample lists approximately 84,000 distinct CDR3 sequences; 15% of them were counted only once. The top ten clones comprise less than 7% of the sample.

The sequencing sample was made of whole blood. This clonotype was obtained from an adult who was a healthcare worker with PCR-confirmed SARS-CoV-2 infection or an uninfected control (not recorded which). The chain is made from TRBV12-3 or TRBV12-4 and TRBJ2-1, and 9 junctional nucleotides match TRBD1. The nucleotide sequence is given as TGTGCCAGCAGTTTACAACAGGGGGCTTACAATGAGCAGTTCTTC. This sequence encodes CASSLQQGAYNEQFF.